Presented here are 30 T cell receptor beta chains from one specimen sequenced in a study of lymphopenia after photon versus proton radiotherapy (dated by TCRdb to the late 2010s). The receptor library was made with the immunoSEQ multiplex PCR assay. The immuneACCESS repertoire file appears here via TCRdb, limited to in-frame rearrangements. These files lack a portion of the clones; in checked studies, under half of the deficit traces to unresolved V genes, and the cause of the others is not known. The sample table holds roughly 30,000 clones, of which over 75% were seen once. The top ten clonotypes cover roughly a third of the sample. The source material was peripheral blood, sampled from a patient treated with photon-based radiotherapy. These receptors originate from a man in his fifties or sixties with gastric cancer.

The V call is TRBV5-1, the J call TRBJ2-3, with 11 bases identical to TRBD2. CDR1 and CDR2 (germline): SGHRS, YFSETQ. The CDR3 covers 16 residues. The J segment lost 4 bases and the V segment lost 0 bases, leaving 4 bases of the junction unmatched. The CDR3 reads CASSLALAGGSDTQYF. CDR3 in DNA: TGCGCCAGCAGCTTGGCCCTAGCGGGGGGTTCAGATACGCAGTATTTT.

This sequence joins TRBV21-1 and TRBJ2-7. TRBV21-1 is reported as a pseudogene. This CDR3 has 14 residues. As DNA, the CDR3 is TGTGCCAGCAGCAAAGCTTTTCCCTCCTACGAGCAGTACTTC. Translated: CASSKAFPSYEQYF.

This clone came up once. The V call is TRBV19, the J call TRBJ2-2; 11 nucleotides align to TRBD2. Germline assignment: CDR1 LNHDA and CDR2 SQIVND (reference sequence). The V gene end was trimmed by 3 bases and the J gene end by 6 bases; junction bases not matched to a gene: 9. The CDR3 runs to 17 residues. CDR3 loop: CASSMLAGGLMAGELFF. CDR3 coding DNA: TGTGCCAGTAGTATGTTAGCGGGGGGGCTAATGGCCGGGGAGCTGTTTTTT.

The chain combines TRBV9 with TRBJ2-7; 11 bases map to TRBD2. This CDR3 has 15 amino acids. V lost 0 bases to trimming and J lost 3 bases; unmatched junction nucleotides: 2. Germline loops: CDR1 SGDLS, CDR2 YYNGEE. The CDR3 region has the DNA TGTGCCAGCAGCGTAGGACTAGCGGGGAGCTACGAGCAGTACTTC. It encodes CASSVGLAGSYEQYF.

This clone is large in the sample. This chain joins TRBV15 and TRBJ1-2; no definite D call. Germline V gene sequence: CDR1 LNHNV, CDR2 YYDKDF (reference sequence). Trimming stripped 0 bases from V and 2 bases from J, with 4 bases between. CDR3 size: 13 residues. The chain's CDR3 is CATSRDRNYGYTF. The DNA of the CDR3 is TGTGCCACCAGCAGAGACAGGAACTATGGCTACACCTTC.

This clone came up once. This chain joins TRBV7-2 and TRBJ2-7; maybe TRBD2 (7 bases). Germline CDR1 SGHTA, CDR2 FQGNSA. The CDR3 runs 18 residues. Trimming took off 1 base at V and 1 base at J, with 20 bases between the two ends. CDR3 loop: CASSLEGGGGRMSYEQYF. CDR3 DNA: TGTGCCAGCAGCTTAGAAGGGGGGGGCGGGCGCATGTCCTACGAGCAGTACTTC. The variable domain in full, with the rest retrieved from reference TRBV7-2 and TRBJ2-7, is GAGVSQSPSNKVTEKGKDVELRCDPISGHTALYWYRQSLGQGLEFLIYFQGNSAPDKSGLPSDRFSAERTGGSVSTLTIQRTQQEDSAVYLCASSLEGGGGRMSYEQYFGPGTRLTVT.

The chain is built from TRBV4-2 and TRBJ2-1; either TRBD1 or TRBD2 may supply D (5 bases each). Germline loops: CDR1 LGHNA, CDR2 YNFKEQ. V was pared by 4 bases and J by 5 bases, with 12 bases between. CDR3 length: 14 residues. CDR3 nucleotide sequence: TGTGCCAGCAGCCGCCCCGGGACCCACAATGAGCAGTTCTTC. It specifies CASSRPGTHNEQFF.

This clone came up a few times. V usage is TRBV7-3 and J usage is TRBJ2-1; D remains ambiguous. The CDR3 contains 12 residues. The V gene lost 4 bases and the J gene lost 6 bases, with 7 bases spanning the gap. From germline, CDR1 is SGHTA and CDR2 FQGTGA. The DNA for the CDR3 is TGTGCCAGCAGCTCCTGGGCCAATGAGCAGTTCTTC. It specifies CASSSWANEQFF.

This clone has a handful of counts. This chain connects TRBV6-5 to TRBJ2-7; maybe TRBD1 (5 bases). This CDR3 spans 13 amino acids. V dropped 8 bases and J dropped 3 bases, with 14 bases sitting between them. CDR1 MNHEY and CDR2 SVGAGI come from the germline V gene. CDR3 residues: CASGQGIGYEQYV. The DNA of the CDR3 is TGTGCCAGCGGGCAGGGAATCGGCTACGAGCAGTACGTC.

This clone appeared a few times. The CDR3 DNA sequence: TGTGCCAGCTCACTCGAGAGGTGGCCCTACGAGCAGTACTTC. Amino acid sequence: CASSLERWPYEQYF. V gene TRBV18 combines with J gene TRBJ2-7; D remains ambiguous. This CDR3 region has 14 residues. Trimming took 4 bases from V and 2 from J, leaving 12 bases between them. Germline-derived CDR1 and CDR2 are KGHSH and LQKENI.

The chain joins TRBV2 to TRBJ1-5, with TRBD1 identical over 7 bases. Germline V CDR1 and CDR2: SNHLY, FYNNEI. CDR3 length: 15 residues. The junction had 10 bases not matched to a gene; V was cut back by 8 bases and J by 3 bases. The CDR3 loop reads CASRPPGTVNQPQHF. CDR3 DNA sequence: TGTGCCAGCCGACCACCCGGGACAGTCAATCAGCCCCAGCATTTT. Variable domain in full (rest from reference TRBV2 and TRBJ1-5): EPEVTQTPSHQVTQMGQEVILRCVPISNHLYFYWYRQILGQKVEFLVSFYNNEISEKSEIFDDQFSVERPDGSNFTLKIRSTKLEDSAMYFCASRPPGTVNQPQHFGDGTRLSIL.

The chain employs TRBV6-6 and TRBJ1-1; TRBD1 aligns across 8 bases. V shed 10 bases and J 2 bases; nucleotides not matched to a gene: 3. The CDR3 length is 12 residues. Looked up from germline, CDR1 is MNHNY and CDR2 is SVGAGI (reference sequence). CDR3 residues: CATRGRNTEAFF. In DNA form, the CDR3 reads TGTGCCACCAGGGGGCGAAACACTGAAGCTTTCTTT.

To note about this clone: The junction does not match germline at one end; this may be a read error. The J gene is TRBJ2-3, the V gene TRBV4-3; no clear D gene. The CDR3 loop spans 17 amino acids. Per germline, CDR1 LGHNA and CDR2 YSLEER. The CDR3 region is CASSLGVPLSTTYTQYF. The CDR3 DNA reads as TGCGCCAGCAGCCTTGGGGTTCCCCTATCTACCACATATACGCAGTATTTT.

As regards this clone: Other DNA sequences in this specimen translate into the identical CDR3. For the CDR3, the DNA is TGCGCCAGCAGCTTAGAAGATACGCAGTATTTT. It translates to CASSLEDTQYF. J is TRBJ2-3 and V is TRBV5-1; D is unresolved. Germline V lookup: CDR1 SGHRS, CDR2 YFSETQ. This CDR3 comprises 11 residues. Trimming removed 2 bases at V and 5 bases at J, with 3 bases between.

The V gene is TRBV5-4, the J gene TRBJ1-4, with 7 nucleotides matching TRBD1. CDR1 is SGHNT and CDR2 is YYREEE in the germline V gene (reference sequence). This CDR3 spans 13 amino acids. V was pared by 10 bases and J by 6 bases, with 9 bases of the junction left unmatched. CDR3 coding DNA: TGTGCCTCGGGTGTGCAGGGGGATGAAAAACTGTTTTTT. Encoded protein: CASGVQGDEKLFF. The whole variable domain, filled in from reference TRBV5-4 and TRBJ1-4, reads ETGVTQSPTHLIKTRGQQVTLRCSSQSGHNTVSWYQQALGQGPQFIFQYYREEENGRGNFPPRFSGLQFPNYSSELNVNALELDDSALYLCASGVQGDEKLFFGSGTQLSVL.

This clone was recorded once. This chain connects TRBV30 to TRBJ2-2; D call uncertain. Germline CDR1 reads GTSNPN; CDR2 reads SVGIG (reference sequence). The CDR3 loop spans 13 amino acids. V dropped 2 bases and J dropped 4 bases, with 8 bases sitting between them. CDR3 sequence reads: CAWSWGSTGELFF. CDR3 DNA: TGTGCCTGGAGTTGGGGATCCACCGGGGAGCTGTTTTTT.

The chain is built from TRBV7-7 and TRBJ1-6, with 9 bases fitting TRBD1. This CDR3 is built from 15 residues. CDR1 is SSHAT and CDR2 is FNYEAQ in the germline V gene (reference sequence). Losses at the gene ends were 5 bases for V and 6 bases for J; bases not matched to a gene: 5. This chain's CDR3 is CASSSRDRVNSPLHF. The CDR3, as DNA: TGTGCCAGCAGCAGCCGGGACAGGGTTAATTCACCCCTCCACTTT.

CDR3 sequence (DNA): TGTGCCAGCAGTATAAAAATGACCGTGAACACTGAAGCTTTCTTT. This codes for CASSIKMTVNTEAFF. This rearrangement joins TRBV2 to TRBJ1-1; D is undetermined. The V and J ends lost 5 bases and 0 bases respectively, with 13 bases between them. The germline V gene encodes CDR1 SNHLY and CDR2 FYNNEI. This CDR3 comprises 15 residues.

The chain links TRBV6-1 to TRBJ2-6, with a weak D call TRBD2 (6 bases). Germline loops: CDR1 MNHNS, CDR2 SASEGT. CDR3 length: 15 amino acids. Trimming left V 6 bases short and J 0 bases short, with 9 bases between. This CDR3 is CASRDGSSGANVLTF. The CDR3 DNA sequence: TGTGCCAGCAGGGACGGGAGCTCTGGGGCCAACGTCCTGACTTTC.

The gene calls are TRBV7-2 and TRBJ1-5; D is possibly TRBD1 (6 bases). The V end lost 5 bases, the J end lost 4 bases, and 6 bases lay between the germline ends. Germline lookup yields CDR1 SGHTA and CDR2 FQGNSA. The CDR3 loop spans 12 amino acids. Written as DNA, the CDR3 is TGTGCCAGCAGCACAGGGAATCAGCCCCAGCATTTT. It specifies CASSTGNQPQHF.

This rearrangement joins TRBV29-1 to TRBJ2-7, with unresolved D. Germline CDR1 is SQVTM and CDR2 is ANQGSEA. V lost 4 bases and J 3 bases, leaving 16 bases between the germline ends. The CDR3 consists of 14 residues. CDR3 nucleotides: TGCAGCGTTGGCTTTCGTCAGAAGAACTACGAGCAGTACTTC. This codes for CSVGFRQKNYEQYF.

The chain couples TRBV19 to TRBJ2-6, with a tentative D call TRBD2 (6 bases). This CDR3 spans 15 amino acids. With 6 bases removed from V and 3 bases from J, the gap between germline ends came to 12 bases. CDR1 and CDR2 (germline): LNHDA, SQIVND (reference sequence). The CDR3 spells CASRQAGSGANVLTF. Here the CDR3 DNA reads TGTGCCAGTAGACAGGCGGGAAGTGGGGCCAACGTCCTGACTTTC.

V gene TRBV9 combines with J gene TRBJ2-2, with TRBD1 matching 10 bases. Unmatched junction bases numbered 5, after V lost 6 bases and J lost 6 bases. Germline V gives CDR1 SGDLS, CDR2 YYNGEE. The CDR3 has 14 amino acids. For the CDR3, the DNA is TGTGCCAGCACCGGGACAGGGGATTCCGGGGAGCTGTTTTTT. This sequence encodes CASTGTGDSGELFF. The variable domain in full, with the rest retrieved from reference TRBV9 and TRBJ2-2, is DSGVTQTPKHLITATGQRVTLRCSPRSGDLSVYWYQQSLDQGLQFLIQYYNGEERAKGNILERFSAQQFPDLHSELNLSSLELGDSALYFCASTGTGDSGELFFGEGSRLTVL.

The chain employs TRBV5-5 and TRBJ1-5; possible D gene TRBD1, 5 bases. The length of the CDR3 is 14 residues. V was shortened by 5 bases and J by 4 bases, with 13 bases between the two germline ends. Per the germline V gene, CDR1 is SGHKS and CDR2 is YYEKEE (reference sequence). The CDR3 nucleotides read TGTGCCAGCAGTCGTGGGGGTTCAAATCAGCCCCAGCATTTT. It is translated as CASSRGGSNQPQHF.

There are a few counts of this clone. The chain recombines TRBV18 with TRBJ1-2; D gene ambiguous. The CDR3 is made up of 14 amino acids. CDR1 is KGHSH and CDR2 is LQKENI in the germline V gene. Trimming removed 3 bases at V and 2 bases at J, with 10 bases between. CDR3 sequence reads: CASSPIRQNYGYTF. The DNA for the CDR3 is TGTGCCAGCTCACCTATACGCCAGAACTATGGCTACACCTTC.

The chain links TRBV6-4 to TRBJ2-3; TRBD2 aligns across 11 bases. V trimming: 3 bases; J trimming: 4 bases; junction bases outside the gene matches: 3. The CDR3 is 15 residues long. Germline lookup yields CDR1 MRHNA and CDR2 SNTAGT. CDR3 nucleotide sequence: TGTGCCAGCAGTGATAGCGGGGGGGCCGCAGATACGCAGTATTTT. It specifies CASSDSGGAADTQYF.

This clone was counted between two and nine times. The chain joins TRBV7-8 to TRBJ1-6; D perhaps matches TRBD1 (5 bases). Trimming cost V 3 bases and J 7 bases, with 13 bases left between them. Per the germline V gene, CDR1 is SGHVS and CDR2 is FQNEAQ. This CDR3 region has 15 residues. For the CDR3, the DNA is TGTGCCAGCAGCTTGACAGTTGACTCCAATTCACCCCTCCACTTT. Its protein is CASSLTVDSNSPLHF.

The chain uses TRBV11-2 and TRBJ2-5, with TRBD1 matching 9 bases. The ends lost 5 bases at V and 6 bases at J; junction bases unmatched: 10. CDR1 and CDR2 (germline): SGHAT, FQNNGV. The CDR3 is 15 amino acids. The CDR3 sequence: CASSPASDRGQTQYF. CDR3 coding DNA: TGTGCCAGCAGCCCAGCATCGGACAGGGGCCAGACCCAGTACTTC.

J is TRBJ2-3 and V is TRBV19, with TRBD1 identical over 8 bases. CDR1 LNHDA and CDR2 SQIVND come from the germline V gene (reference sequence). V trimming: 1 base; J trimming: 4 bases; junction bases outside the gene matches: 1. The CDR3 runs to 14 residues. In DNA form, the CDR3 reads TGTGCCAGTAGTATAGGGACAGGGTCAGATACGCAGTATTTT. Its translation: CASSIGTGSDTQYF.

This clone was observed once. The rearrangement joins TRBV19 to TRBJ2-4; D gene ambiguous. Germline lookup yields CDR1 LNHDA and CDR2 SQIVND (reference sequence). This CDR3 contains 16 residues. Trimming cost V 1 base and J 3 bases, with 13 bases left between them. The CDR3: CASSIGGISVKNIQYF. For the CDR3, the DNA is TGTGCCAGTAGTATAGGGGGTATCTCCGTCAAAAACATTCAGTACTTC.